The sequence of this T cell receptor beta chain was determined in a study of T cells in Graves' hyperthyroidism and ophthalmopathy. Turning to the study itself: Peripheral blood was acquired at first diagnosis, ahead of any therapy whatsoever.

Amplified regions were TCR beta CDR3 sequences from RNA transcripts. Initially, a first-round RT-PCR of the TCR CDR3 employed the HTBI primer set. Using its own MiXCR run on the multiplex PCR reads, TCRdb lists one record per CDR3 protein. The top ten hold roughly 13% of the sample, which has 500,000 to 650,000 distinct CDR3 sequences, around 13% seen once. Germline values: CDR1 MNHEY, CDR2 SMNVEV (reference sequence). The CDR3 totals 16 residues. The ends lost 4 bases at V and 1 base at J; junction bases unmatched: 9. This clonotype occurred many times. What it binds is not known. Source material for PBMCs was more than 7.5 ml fresh peripheral blood. Findings of the study overall: The majority of expanded thyroid clonotypes above 0.001 also appeared in blood.

Sequencing was carried out using blood. This rearrangement joins TRBV27 to TRBJ1-1, with 7 bases that match TRBD1. This TCR was sampled from a woman aged 40 to 50 with Graves' hyperthyroidism. The CDR3 bases are TGTGCCAGCAGTTCGAAACAGGGGACGTGGAACACTGAAGCTTTCTTT. Translated: CASSSKQGTWNTEAFF.